These T cell receptor beta chains were read from a single sample in a study of blood T cell repertoires in COVID-19. The protocol was immunoSEQ multiplex PCR, while the TCRdb copy is restricted to in-frame clones and leaves out a portion. Of 50,000 to 60,000 clones listed, roughly 85% were seen once; the top ten hold about 6%. Source material: peripheral blood. These receptor sequences come from a human donor in a cohort sampled during active or convalescent COVID-19. Each CDR3 is given with its conserved first and last residue. D genes are given only for firm matches. Size tells how often a clone was seen (once, few, many) or the class of an expanded clone, and some rows leave it out.

V	D	J	size	DNA	CDR3
TRBV10-2	.	TRBJ1-2	.	TGCGCCAGCAGTGAGATCGGGGGAAGTGGCTACACCTTC	CASSEIGGSGYTF
TRBV9	.	TRBJ1-6	.	TGTGCCAGCAGCGCGCAGGCCTCACCCCTCCACTTT	CASSAQASPLHF
TRBV10-3	TRBD1	TRBJ2-7	.	TGTGCCACTGCGACAGGGAAATACGAGCAGTACTTC	CATATGKYEQYF
TRBV5-4	TRBD2	TRBJ2-6	.	TGTGCCAGCAGCTTGGCGCTAGCGGGGGGGCGATCTGGGGCCAACGTCCTGACTTTC	CASSLALAGGRSGANVLTF
TRBV7-3	.	TRBJ2-7	.	TGTGCCAGCAGCTCCTTTAGGACTATTCACTACGAGCAGTACTTC	CASSSFRTIHYEQYF
TRBV2	.	TRBJ2-1	.	TGTGCCAGCAGTCGCGTACTCTCCTACAATGAGCAGTTCTTC	CASSRVLSYNEQFF
TRBV27	TRBD1	TRBJ1-3	.	TGTGCCAGCAGTTTGGACAGGGGGTTTAACACCATATATTTT	CASSLDRGFNTIYF
TRBV19	.	TRBJ1-1	.	TGTGCCAGTAGTATAGACCCCGAGTCGGGGTATCATGAAGCTTTCTTT	CASSIDPESGYHEAFF
TRBV5-4	TRBD1	TRBJ1-3	.	TGTGCCAGCAGCCCCGGACAGGGTGTGGGAAACACCATATATTTT	CASSPGQGVGNTIYF
TRBV18	TRBD2	TRBJ2-3	once	TGTGCCAGCTCACGGACTAGCGGGGGGTCCCTCACAGATACGCAGTATTTT	CASSRTSGGSLTDTQYF
TRBV9	TRBD1	TRBJ1-3	.	TGTGCCAGCAGCGTAGTGGGACAGGGATCCGGAAACACCATATATTTT	CASSVVGQGSGNTIYF
TRBV7-3	.	TRBJ1-1	.	TGTGCCAGCAGCTCGTACATGAACACTGAAGCTTTCTTT	CASSSYMNTEAFF
TRBV6-5	TRBD1	TRBJ1-2	.	TGTGCCAGCAGCGACAGGGCGCCGGGGGGCTACACCTTC	CASSDRAPGGYTF
TRBV27	TRBD2	TRBJ2-5	.	TGTGCCAGCAGTAAGACGGGGGGAGGACAAGAGACCCAGTACTTC	CASSKTGGGQETQYF
TRBV20-1	.	TRBJ2-7	.	TGCAGTGCTAGGCAGGTACACGAGCAGTACTTC	CSARQVHEQYF
TRBV25-1	.	TRBJ1-6	once	TGTGCCAGCAGTGAATTACGGGGAACTAATTCACCCCTCCACTTT	CASSELRGTNSPLHF
TRBV12-2	.	TRBJ1-1	few	TGTGCAAGTCGCTTGCGGGTAGGTCACGACACTGAAGCTTTCTTT	CASRLRVGHDTEAFF
TRBV9	TRBD2	TRBJ2-3	.	TGTGCCAGCAGCGTCCAAGCGGGGATTAGCACAGATACGCAGTATTTT	CASSVQAGISTDTQYF
TRBV7-2	.	TRBJ1-2	.	TGTGCCAGCAGCTTAGTAGAGGGCTATGGCTACACCTTC	CASSLVEGYGYTF
TRBV24-1	.	TRBJ1-5	once	TGTGCCACTTCCGAGGGATTGGGTCAGCCCCAGCATTTT	CATSEGLGQPQHF
TRBV4-1	.	TRBJ2-5	.	TGCGCCAGCAGCCCAGGGGTAACCCAAGAGACCCAGTACTTC	CASSPGVTQETQYF
TRBV5-8	.	TRBJ2-3	.	TGTGCCAGCAGCTTGGGACAGAGCACAGATACGCAGTATTTT	CASSLGQSTDTQYF
TRBV4-2	TRBD1	TRBJ1-1	once	TGTGCCAGCAGCCCGACCGGGACAGGGAACACTGAAGCTTTCTTT	CASSPTGTGNTEAFF
TRBV7-6	TRBD1	TRBJ2-7	.	TGTGCCAGCAGTTCCGGGACAGGTCTCGACGAGCAGTACTTC	CASSSGTGLDEQYF
TRBV6-5	TRBD1	TRBJ2-1	few	TGTGCCAGCAGGGCGGCGGCAGGGGGCTACAATGAGCAGTTCTTC	CASRAAAGGYNEQFF
TRBV13	.	TRBJ2-7	.	TGTGCCAGCAGCTCGGGGACAAGCTCCTACGAGCAGTACTTC	CASSSGTSSYEQYF
TRBV7-9	.	TRBJ2-4	.	TGTGCCAGCAGCACGACAGTAGAAAACATTCAGTACTTC	CASSTTVENIQYF
TRBV9	.	TRBJ1-3	.	TGTGCCAGCAGCGTAGCTCAGGGGCGCTCTGGAAACACCATATATTTT	CASSVAQGRSGNTIYF
TRBV2	TRBD2	TRBJ2-5	.	TGTGCCAGCAATCCGGCTAGCGGGGAACCCCGGGGAGGAGAGACCCAGTACTTC	CASNPASGEPRGGETQYF
TRBV6-5	TRBD1	TRBJ1-4	.	TGTGCCAGCAGCTTACAGGGGGCGGATAATGAAAAACTGTTTTTT	CASSLQGADNEKLFF
TRBV7-2	.	TRBJ1-5	.	TGTGCCAGCAGCTTAGAAAGTACGAGTCAGCCCCAGCATTTT	CASSLESTSQPQHF
TRBV29-1	TRBD2	TRBJ2-3	.	TGCAGCGGCGAGCGGGGCTTGGGCACAGATACGCAGTATTTT	CSGERGLGTDTQYF
TRBV6-6	.	TRBJ2-6	.	TGTGCCAGCAGCTCAACAGGGTCTGGGGCCAACGTCCTGACTTTC	CASSSTGSGANVLTF
TRBV5-1	.	TRBJ1-5	.	TGCGCCAGCAGCTTGGGAGGGACAACTTCTCAGCCCCAGCATTTT	CASSLGGTTSQPQHF
TRBV7-8	.	TRBJ1-5	.	TGTGCCAGCAGCTTGGGAACGGGGATTAATCAGCCCCAGCATTTT	CASSLGTGINQPQHF
TRBV2	TRBD1	TRBJ1-2	.	TGTGCCAGCAGTACTACCGGGACAGGGTATGGCTACACCTTC	CASSTTGTGYGYTF
TRBV6-2/TRBV6-3	TRBD1	TRBJ1-2	.	TGTGCCAGCAGCTCCGGACAGGGCGTTGGCTACACCTTC	CASSSGQGVGYTF
TRBV6-5	TRBD1	TRBJ2-1	.	TGTGCCAGCAGTTATACAGGGGGCTGGAGGAATGAGCAGTTCTTC	CASSYTGGWRNEQFF
TRBV19	.	TRBJ2-3	.	TGTGCCAGTAGTTTCCCCGGGACACGGAGTGCAGATACGCAGTATTTT	CASSFPGTRSADTQYF
TRBV19	TRBD2	TRBJ2-2	.	TGTGCCAGTTCGCCGGGGGGAACCGGGGAGCTGTTTTTT	CASSPGGTGELFF
TRBV2	.	TRBJ1-2	.	TGTGCCAGCAGTGAAGTGTTAACCCAGGTCGGCTACACCTTC	CASSEVLTQVGYTF
TRBV7-9	.	TRBJ1-1	.	TGTGCCAGCAGCCAGTCCGGGGTACGAGCTTTCTTT	CASSQSGVRAFF
TRBV7-9	TRBD1	TRBJ1-5	once	TGTGCCAGCAGCTCCTCTCTGACAGGGGGCCTCAATCAGCCCCAGCATTTT	CASSSSLTGGLNQPQHF
TRBV4-3	TRBD1	TRBJ1-2	.	TGCGCCAGCAGCCAAGATCAGACAGGGAGAGGCTACACCTTC	CASSQDQTGRGYTF
TRBV9	.	TRBJ2-2	.	TGTGCCAGCAGCGTAGTTGCACAGAACACCGGGGAGCTGTTTTTT	CASSVVAQNTGELFF
TRBV7-8	TRBD2	TRBJ2-1	.	TGTGCCAGCAGCCGAGCGGGGGGGCCGAATGAGCAGTTCTTC	CASSRAGGPNEQFF